The 15 T cell receptor beta chains presented below share a single source sample, sequenced in a study of metastatic and nonmetastatic thyroid tumors. Each patient came to thyroid surgery without any prior treatment (of any kind). TCRdb re-called clones from the PCR reads using MiXCR. Of about 32,000 clones listed, around 20% are singletons. Material for sequencing was blood. The receptors come from a female donor with papillary thyroid cancer or a benign thyroid nodule (not recorded which). Some clones in this sample may be carry-over from other donors' samples.

This clone was seen more than once but under ten times. CDR3: CASSYSTGGGLAEAFF. CDR3 in DNA: TGTGCCAGCAGTTACAGTACGGGCGGGGGTCTGGCTGAAGCTTTCTTT. The chain couples TRBV6-5 to TRBJ1-1, with a possible D match to TRBD1 (5 bases). Germline assignment: CDR1 MNHEY and CDR2 SVGAGI. V dropped 2 bases and J dropped 6 bases, with 19 bases sitting between them. This CDR3 is 16 amino acids long.

In this sample, this clone turned up a few times. This chain connects TRBV6-2 or TRBV6-3 to TRBJ1-1, with unresolved D. CDR1 and CDR2 (germline): MNHEY, SVGEGT. Trimming left V 6 bases short and J 2 bases short, with 16 bases between. CDR3 length: 15 amino acids. The CDR3 region has the DNA TGTGCCAGCAGCCTAGCACCCGAAAGAAACACTGAAGCTTTCTTT. Translation gives CASSLAPERNTEAFF.

This clone was seen a few times. The chain is built from TRBV12-3 or TRBV12-4 and TRBJ2-3; 10 positions agree with TRBD1. The CDR3 sequence is 15 residues long. Unmatched junction bases numbered 6, after V lost 5 bases and J lost 4 bases. The CDR3 region is CASSPRTGGADTQYF. In DNA form, the CDR3 reads TGTGCCAGCAGTCCCAGGACAGGGGGTGCAGATACGCAGTATTTT.

By share, this clone ranks as medium-sized. The chain is built from TRBV11-3 and TRBJ2-2; the D gene is possibly TRBD1 (5 bases). This CDR3 is 15 amino acids long. CDR1 and CDR2 (germline): SGHNT, YENEEA. The V and J ends lost 7 bases and 6 bases respectively, with 18 bases between them. The CDR3 reads CASNLGAANPGELFF. CDR3 nucleotide sequence: TGTGCCAGCAACCTAGGGGCGGCTAACCCCGGGGAGCTGTTTTTT.

This chain links TRBV6-1 with TRBJ1-2, with no clear D. V was trimmed by 10 bases and J by 3 bases, leaving 12 bases between them. The CDR3 loop spans 12 amino acids. Looked up from germline, CDR1 is MNHNS and CDR2 is SASEGT. The DNA for the CDR3 is TGTGCCATCTCTCAGGCTTACTATGGCTACACCTTC. It encodes CAISQAYYGYTF.

This clone was recorded many times. The V and J genes are TRBV19 and TRBJ2-1, with 7 bases aligning to TRBD2. There are 17 residues in the CDR3. V shed 0 bases and J 0 bases; nucleotides not matched to a gene: 5. Germline V CDR1 and CDR2: LNHDA, SQIVND (reference sequence). In DNA, the CDR3 is TGTGCCAGTAGTATAGAGGACGGGGGGTACTCCTACAATGAGCAGTTCTTC. Translating gives CASSIEDGGYSYNEQFF.

This clone was picked up many times. The gene calls are TRBV7-3 and TRBJ1-2, with TRBD1 identical over 11 bases. Germline CDR1 is SGHTA and CDR2 is FQGTGA. This CDR3 has 16 residues. Trimming took 1 base from V and 8 from J; bases not matched to a gene: 9. For the CDR3, the DNA is TGTGCCAGCAGCTTAAACCCCCCCGGGACAGGGGGGGGCTACACCTTC. Its translation: CASSLNPPGTGGGYTF. The variable domain in full, completed from reference TRBV7-3 and TRBJ1-2, reads GAGVSQTPSNKVTEKGKYVELRCDPISGHTALYWYRQSLGQGPEFLIYFQGTGAADDSGLPNDRFFAVRPEGSVSTLKIQRTERGDSAVYLCASSLNPPGTGGGYTFGSGTRLTVV.

This clone showed up many times. The chain uses TRBV29-1 and TRBJ1-1, with a weak D call TRBD1 (5 bases). This CDR3 is built from 13 residues. Looked up from germline, CDR1 is SQVTM and CDR2 is ANQGSEA. Trimming pared 7 bases from V and 4 bases from J, leaving 16 bases between. The CDR3 is CSGPGRPRTEAFF. The CDR3 DNA reads TGCAGCGGGCCGGGACGCCCGCGCACTGAAGCTTTCTTT.

The rearrangement joins TRBV4-2 to TRBJ1-1; D is unresolved. V was clipped by 0 bases and J by 3 bases, with 8 bases between them. Per the germline V gene, CDR1 is LGHNA and CDR2 is YNFKEQ. The CDR3 consists of 14 residues. Here the CDR3 reads CASSQDLTYTEAFF. In DNA, the CDR3 is TGTGCCAGCAGCCAAGATCTGACTTACACTGAAGCTTTCTTT.

This clone was counted many times. The chain combines TRBV27 with TRBJ2-7; 12 nucleotides line up with TRBD1. J was trimmed by 2 bases and V by 1 base; bases with no gene match: 6. The germline V gene has CDR1 MNHEY and CDR2 SMNVEV (reference sequence). CDR3 size: 17 residues. The CDR3 nucleotides are TGTGCCAGCAGTTTATGGGGACAGGGGGCGGTAACCTACGAGCAGTACTTC. This encodes CASSLWGQGAVTYEQYF.

This clone has ten or more counts. The chain couples TRBV2 to TRBJ1-4, with unresolved D. The CDR3 contains 12 residues. CDR1 is SNHLY, CDR2 FYNNEI, per germline. Trimming removed 7 bases at V and 11 bases at J, with 14 bases between. CDR3 DNA: TGTGCCAGCAACGTTGGCCGCGAGAAACTGTTTTTT. This gives the protein CASNVGREKLFF.

The V call is TRBV28, the J call TRBJ2-5; TRBD1 is a possible D gene (5 bases). There are 15 residues in the CDR3. Trimming shortened V by 5 bases and J by 0 bases, and 13 bases separated the two germline ends. Germline-derived CDR1 and CDR2 are MDHEN and SYDVKM. CDR3 protein: CASSPPGSYQETQYF. CDR3 DNA: TGTGCCAGCAGTCCGCCAGGGTCGTACCAAGAGACCCAGTACTTC.

On this clone itself: The junction departs from germline at one end; a sequencing error may be responsible. J is TRBJ2-3 and V is TRBV24-1, with 9 bases aligning to TRBD2. The CDR3 runs to 15 residues. Germline V lookup: CDR1 KGHDR, CDR2 SFDVKD. CDR3 amino acids: CATSDTAGGPDTQYF. The CDR3 DNA is TGCGCCACCAGTGATACAGCGGGGGGTCCAGATACGCAGTATTTT.

This clone was detected ten times or more. This rearrangement joins TRBV27 to TRBJ2-5, with 9 bases fitting TRBD2. The ends lost 5 bases at V and 5 bases at J; junction bases unmatched: 24. This CDR3 contains 20 residues. Looked up from germline, CDR1 is MNHEY and CDR2 is SMNVEV (reference sequence). As DNA, the CDR3 is TGTGCCAGCAGTCTCCGACTAGCGGAAACGGACGGAATTATCGCCGAGACCCAGTACTTC. Translated, it gives CASSLRLAETDGIIAETQYF.

V usage is TRBV20-1 and J usage is TRBJ2-3, with D unclear. Germline V gives CDR1 DFQATT, CDR2 SNEGSKA (reference sequence). The CDR3 contains 15 residues. Trimming cost V 5 bases and J 5 bases, with 20 bases left between them. The CDR3 reads CSAPPAMGKLDTQYF. The CDR3 DNA follows: TGCAGTGCTCCACCTGCGATGGGGAAGTTAGATACGCAGTATTTT.